This T cell receptor beta chain was identified during a study of cytomegalovirus exposure and HLA in healthy donors. Study results and caveats: DRB1 showed the most TCR associations and HLA-C the fewest in a later analysis, as rates varied by HLA locus. There were some public TCRs occurring in many donors, but most TCR sequences were rare. CMV antigen specificity was confirmed in vitro for a few CMV-associated chains.

With 60 Vbeta and 13 Jbeta primers, the PCR was carried out. Produced via immunoSEQ multiplex PCR; TCRdb's table is partial and in-frame only. The repertoire includes 59,000 or so clones, about 85% of them detected once, and around 10% sits in the top ten. The CDR3 loop spans 18 amino acids. The V end lost 3 bases, the J end lost 0 bases, and 18 bases lay between the germline ends. Germline CDR1 is LNHDA and CDR2 is SQIVND (reference sequence). Points on this clone: Its antigen is unidentified.

Among the donors, all were healthy bone marrow donors. The chain links TRBV19 to TRBJ1-5; a possible D gene is TRBD1 (5 bases). The sequence derives from a female donor in good health and CMV-seronegative. Sequencing used PBMCs. This CDR3 reads CASSIPQGGAPSNQPQHF. As DNA, the CDR3 is TGTGCCAGTAGTATCCCCCAAGGCGGGGCGCCTAGCAATCAGCCCCAGCATTTT.